The sequence of this T cell receptor beta chain was determined in a study of blood T cell repertoires in COVID-19. Study background: The origin of the acute and convalescent COVID-19 samples was the United States, Italy and Spain.

Only in-frame clones appear in the TCRdb table, and some are missing; sequencing was by immunoSEQ multiplex PCR. Of about half a million clones listed, 80% to 90% are singletons. The CDR3 is 16 amino acids. Looked up from germline, CDR1 is SGHRS and CDR2 is YFSETQ. V was trimmed by 0 bases and J by 0 bases, leaving 9 bases between them. This clone was seen just once. The chain recombines TRBV5-1 with TRBJ1-4; D is perhaps TRBD1 (5 bases). The sequenced material came from peripheral blood. The TCR was taken from a human donor in a cohort sampled during active COVID-19. The CDR3 nucleotides read TGCGCCAGCAGCTTGGTATCGGGGGCAACTAATGAAAAACTGTTTTTT. The encoded protein is CASSLVSGATNEKLFF.